This record concerns one T cell receptor (beta chain) sequence. Ten or more counts support this clonotype. Its cognate antigen has yet to be identified. No much larger clone is present one base from it, and per-base qualities are unavailable. Library preparation employed multiplex PCR. Sequencing took place on an Illumina HiSeq 2500. TCRbeta libraries were constructed through three rounds of nested PCR with primers (Table S4) according to protocols modified from ARM-PCR. PCR products of 200-500 bp were gel-excised and purified with the QIAquick gel extraction kit before sequencing. The authors processed their data as follows. Reads were cleaned using Trimmomatic, were merged into complete CDR3 sequences using FLASH, and were assigned to V(D)J germline segments using MiTCR. VDJtools was used to compute clonal diversity as the inverse Simpson's index. A read counted as productive if the sequence was in-frame and lacked a premature stop codon. TCRdb reprocessing: public reads trimmed at Q25 with fastp, clones called with MiXCR, in-frame beta chains kept. All rows with the same CDR3 protein become a single entry with the most common DNA and genes. The V and J calls, along with clone size, are taken from TCRdb and not from the paper's own processing. In all, the sample holds approximately 79,000 distinct CDR3 sequences, and roughly three fifths of those were seen once. Around 16% of the sample is in the top ten clones.

The source of the sample is a study of tumor and adjacent non-tumor tissue in lung cancer (dated by TCRdb to 2017 to 2018). As for the study more broadly: Of the cohort, roughly 12 patients had adenocarcinoma, 2 had squamous cell carcinoma and 1 had small cell lung cancer. Bulk TCRbeta repertoires were compared between lung tumor tissue and matched distant non-tumor lung tissue obtained from under 18 lung cancer patients. TCRbeta CDR3 sequencing was performed on fewer than 35 paired specimens, with one tumor sample and one normal lung sample collected per patient. The roughly 15 enrolled patients, of whom around 10 were men and 5 were women, were aged roughly 31 to 85 years and were diagnosed with TNM stage I to III disease. Sequencing produced more than 100,000,000 productive TCRbeta reads in total, an average of approximately 4.5 million reads per sample. Broader findings and caveats from the paper: Tumor tissue showed significantly greater TCR diversity (inverse Simpson) than normal lung tissue (approximately 430 vs 150, P = 0.0075, Mann-Whitney U test). Neither the sequencing platform nor unique molecular identifiers are named or mentioned anywhere in the methods. With only roughly 14 patients in the cohort, the authors noted that larger samples and more detailed clinical data are needed. A significantly larger cumulative share of the repertoire was made up by the top 100 clones in normal lung than in tumor tissue. TCR diversity was significantly higher in younger patients, and higher tumor TCR diversity was associated with shorter overall and disease-free survival. Peripheral blood was not sequenced, so blood TCRbeta repertoires in these lung cancer patients were not examined.

RNA was isolated from bulk, unsorted tissue, and RNA quality was assessed with a NanoDrop ND-1000 and an Agilent 2100. All donors had newly diagnosed lung cancer, had not received prior chemotherapy, and were admitted for thoracic surgery in China between August and November 2014. The study excluded patients who had received radiotherapy or chemotherapy before or who had another cancer at the same time. Surgical tissue pieces of about 1-2 cm3 were preserved in RNAlater solution and were kept at -80 degrees C until use. The sequence was collected from a man aged 70-80 years with non-small cell lung cancer. The specimen was lung tumor tissue.

Here is the DNA: TGTGCCATCAGTGAATTGGCATCCGGGGAGCTGTTTTTT. It translates as CAISELASGELFF. The chain was built from TRBV10-3 and TRBJ2-2; no D gene is confidently identified. The CDR3 goes from the cysteine to the phenylalanine over 13 residues. Only the CDR3 region is kept as DNA, spanning 39 bases read in frame from base 1. The junction shows trimming of 3 bases on V and 6 bases on J, plus 8 bases between the germline ends. The CDR1 and CDR2 encoded by the germline V gene are ENHRY and SYGVKD.